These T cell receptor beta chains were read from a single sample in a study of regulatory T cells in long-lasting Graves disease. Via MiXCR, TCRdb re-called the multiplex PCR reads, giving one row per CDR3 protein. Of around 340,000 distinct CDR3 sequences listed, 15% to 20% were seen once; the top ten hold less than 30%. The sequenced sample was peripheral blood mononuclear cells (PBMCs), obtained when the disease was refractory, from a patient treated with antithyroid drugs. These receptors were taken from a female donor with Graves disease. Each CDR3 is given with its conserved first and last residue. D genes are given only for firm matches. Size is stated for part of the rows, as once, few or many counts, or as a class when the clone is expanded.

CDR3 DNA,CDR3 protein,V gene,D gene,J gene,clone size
TGTGCCAGCAGCTTAGGGTCCCTCGGTGAAGCTTTCTTT,CASSLGSLGEAFF,TRBV11-3,NA,TRBJ1-1,many
TGTGCCAGCAGTTTAACCAGGGAGACAGATACGCAGTATTTT,CASSLTRETDTQYF,TRBV27,NA,TRBJ2-3,NA
TGTGCCAGCCCGGGACTAGCGAAGAATTGCACCCAAGAGACCCAGTACTTC,CASPGLAKNCTQETQYF,TRBV18,TRBD2,TRBJ2-5,many
TGTGCCAGCAGCTTAGTACGCGGGACAGGGACGGAGACCCAGTACTTC,CASSLVRGTGTETQYF,TRBV7-9,TRBD1,TRBJ2-5,few
TGTGCCAGCAGAGTTCAGGCGGTGAACACCGGGGAGCTGTTTTTT,CASRVQAVNTGELFF,TRBV11-2,NA,TRBJ2-2,many
TGTGCCAGCAGCGTAGCCGAAGGGAGGCCCTACGAGCAGTACTTC,CASSVAEGRPYEQYF,TRBV9,NA,TRBJ2-7,NA
TGTGCCAGTAGTATAGGACTAGCGGGAGCAACCGGGGAGCTGTTTTTT,CASSIGLAGATGELFF,TRBV19,TRBD2,TRBJ2-2,NA
TGTGCCAGCAGTCTCACTCCAGGGCGGGGCAATGAGCAGTTCTTC,CASSLTPGRGNEQFF,TRBV28,NA,TRBJ2-1,few
TGTGCCAGCAGCTTGGGTAGGGGGCAATACGAGCAGTACTTC,CASSLGRGQYEQYF,TRBV11-2,TRBD1,TRBJ2-7,many
TGCGCCAGCAGCTTGGGACAGGCTGACGACGAGCAGTACTTC,CASSLGQADDEQYF,TRBV5-1,NA,TRBJ2-7,many
TGTGCCAGCACTCGGACTAGCGGGAGTAAAGAGACCCAGTACTTC,CASTRTSGSKETQYF,TRBV12-3/TRBV12-4,TRBD2,TRBJ2-5,many
TGTGCCATCGGGTCAGCTTACGAGCAGTACTTC,CAIGSAYEQYF,TRBV10-3,NA,TRBJ2-7,few
TGTGCTAGTGGCACAGGGGTTGTGGGAGCTTTCTTT,CASGTGVVGAFF,TRBV12-5,TRBD1,TRBJ1-1,many
TGTGCCAGCAGACGAGGACTAGCGGGGGACACCGGGGAGCTGTTTTTT,CASRRGLAGDTGELFF,TRBV27,TRBD2,TRBJ2-2,many
TGTGCCAGCTCGCGCGGGGACTACACAACCGGGGAGCTGTTTTTT,CASSRGDYTTGELFF,TRBV18,TRBD2,TRBJ2-2,NA
TGTGCCAGCACTCCCGATATTGGGGGCGGGAAGCCCCAGCATTTT,CASTPDIGGGKPQHF,TRBV2,NA,TRBJ1-5,many
TGTGCCAGCAGCGGGGTTGGGGGGGGCACCCCCTACGAGCAGTACTTC,CASSGVGGGTPYEQYF,TRBV7-6,NA,TRBJ2-7,NA
TGCGCCAGCAGCCCTGACAGGTCGGCTGGAAACACCATATATTTT,CASSPDRSAGNTIYF,TRBV5-1,NA,TRBJ1-3,few
TGCGCCAGCAGCCAAGTAGGGGATGGCTATGGCTACACCTTC,CASSQVGDGYGYTF,TRBV4-1,NA,TRBJ1-2,few
TGTGCCAGCAGTGGCCGACAGGCACGGAACACCGGGGAGCTGTTTTTT,CASSGRQARNTGELFF,TRBV2,NA,TRBJ2-2,many
TGTGCCAGCAGTTCTAGCGGGACCGACACCGGGGAGCTGTTTTTT,CASSSSGTDTGELFF,TRBV6-2/TRBV6-3,TRBD2,TRBJ2-2,many
TGTGCCAGCAGCTTAGTTAGGGGTCAGGGGTTTAACGATGGCTACACCTTC,CASSLVRGQGFNDGYTF,TRBV13,NA,TRBJ1-2,few
TGTGCCAGCAGACCGGCTGGGACTAGCGGGGGCGAGCAGTACTTC,CASRPAGTSGGEQYF,TRBV12-3/TRBV12-4,TRBD2,TRBJ2-7,many
TGTGCCAGCGGTCAGACGGTGGGAGGATTCTATGGCTACACCTTC,CASGQTVGGFYGYTF,TRBV12-3/TRBV12-4,NA,TRBJ1-2,many
TGTGCCAGCAGCCAAGGCCAGGGACAGGGGAACTATGGCTACACCTTC,CASSQGQGQGNYGYTF,TRBV4-2,TRBD1,TRBJ1-2,NA